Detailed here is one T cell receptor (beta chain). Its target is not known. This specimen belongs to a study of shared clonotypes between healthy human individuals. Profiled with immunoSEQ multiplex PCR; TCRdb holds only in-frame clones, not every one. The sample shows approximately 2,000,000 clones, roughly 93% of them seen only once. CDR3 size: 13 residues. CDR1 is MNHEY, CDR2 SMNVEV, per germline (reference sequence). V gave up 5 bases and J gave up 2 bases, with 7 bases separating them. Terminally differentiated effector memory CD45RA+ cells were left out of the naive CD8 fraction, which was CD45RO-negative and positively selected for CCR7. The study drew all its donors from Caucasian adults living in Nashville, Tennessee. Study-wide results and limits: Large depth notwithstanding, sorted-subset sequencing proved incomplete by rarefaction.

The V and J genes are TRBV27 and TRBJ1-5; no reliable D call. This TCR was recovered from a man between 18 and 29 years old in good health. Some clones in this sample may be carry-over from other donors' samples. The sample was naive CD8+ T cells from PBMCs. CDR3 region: CASSPMGNQPQHF. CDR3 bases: TGTGCCAGCAGTCCCATGGGCAATCAGCCCCAGCATTTT.